The 28 T cell receptor beta chains presented below share a single source sample, sequenced in a study of cytomegalovirus exposure and HLA in healthy donors (dated by TCRdb to the late 2010s). Receptors were amplified or captured by the immunoSEQ multiplex PCR assay. For the multiplex PCR, a mixture combining 60 forward primers for TCR Vbeta segments and 13 reverse primers for TCR Jbeta segments was used. The table comes from immuneACCESS by way of TCRdb, which keeps in-frame sequences with V and J called. Part of the clones is missing from these tables; in studies checked, under half for an unresolved V gene and the rest for unknown reasons. This sample's clone table shows 130,000 or so clones. The ten top clones hold 2% of the sample. The sample consisted of PBMCs. These receptors all come from a woman aged 60-75 years in good health and CMV-seronegative.

V gene TRBV28 combines with J gene TRBJ2-2; no clear D. CDR3 size: 16 residues. CDR1 is MDHEN, CDR2 SYDVKM, per germline. With 4 bases removed from V and 4 bases from J, the gap between germline ends came to 16 bases. The CDR3 spells CASSSDFDGSTGELFF. The CDR3 nucleotides read TGTGCCAGCAGTTCCGACTTCGACGGATCCACCGGGGAGCTGTTTTTT.

The V gene is TRBV6-1, the J gene TRBJ2-5, with a tentative D call TRBD2 (7 bases). The DNA matches TRBJ2-7 better at its end, which makes the J call doubtful. Per the germline V gene, CDR1 is MNHNS and CDR2 is SASEGT. The CDR3 length is 15 residues. CDR3 nucleotide sequence: TGTGCCGCCCAGAGGGGGGGGACGGAAGCCTACGAGCAGTACTTC. Translation gives CAAQRGGTEAYEQYF.

V gene TRBV6-1 combines with J gene TRBJ2-3, with 8 bases aligning to TRBD2. The ends lost 2 bases at V and 0 bases at J; junction bases unmatched: 10. This CDR3 region has 18 residues. CDR1 and CDR2 (germline): MNHNS, SASEGT. The CDR3 nucleotides read TGTGCCAGCAGTGAAAGGGCTAGCGGGCCTCCTAGCACAGATACGCAGTATTTT. Protein sequence: CASSERASGPPSTDTQYF.

This chain joins TRBV28 and TRBJ1-5, with 7 bases matching TRBD1. The length of the CDR3 is 15 residues. Trimming removed 4 bases from V and 2 bases from J; junction bases left unmatched: 5. Germline CDR1 MDHEN, CDR2 SYDVKM. The DNA for the CDR3 is TGTGCCAGCAGTTCCCCGCAGGGGGGCAATCAGCCCCAGCATTTT. Amino acid sequence: CASSSPQGGNQPQHF.

J is TRBJ1-2 and V is TRBV7-9, with D hard to call. This CDR3 spans 16 amino acids. Germline V lookup: CDR1 SEHNR, CDR2 FQNEAQ (reference sequence). V was clipped by 1 base and J by 2 bases, with 14 bases between them. The CDR3 loop is CASSLGLGTSNYGYTF. In DNA, the CDR3 is TGTGCCAGCAGCTTAGGACTAGGCACCTCCAACTATGGCTACACCTTC.

The chain joins TRBV11-2 to TRBJ1-1, with 11 bases matching TRBD1. CDR1 is SGHAT, CDR2 FQNNGV, per germline. This CDR3 is built from 15 residues. The trim removed 4 bases at V and 4 bases at J, leaving 5 bases unmatched. CDR3 loop: CASSSRDRGITEAFF. DNA for the CDR3: TGTGCCAGCAGCTCACGGGACAGGGGGATCACTGAAGCTTTCTTT.

The chain carries TRBV9 and TRBJ2-3, with 7 nucleotides matching TRBD1. This CDR3 contains 20 residues. Germline CDR1 reads SGDLS; CDR2 reads YYNGEE. V gave up 3 bases and J gave up 3 bases; unmatched junction bases: 22. This chain's CDR3 is CASSASKTLRGLTGTDTQYF. CDR3 DNA: TGTGCCAGCAGCGCCTCCAAGACCCTCCGGGGCTTGACAGGGACAGATACGCAGTATTTT.

Comments on this clone: The junction differs from germline at one of its ends, possibly a read error. This sequence joins TRBV7-2 and TRBJ2-7; 12 nucleotides align to TRBD2. The length of the CDR3 is 16 residues. Germline lookup yields CDR1 SGHTA and CDR2 FQGNSA. The CDR3 protein is CASSLAGGPLRTAKYF. The CDR3 DNA reads as TGTGCCAGCAGCCTAGCGGGGGGGCCCCTCCGGACCGCTAAGTACTTC.

V usage is TRBV11-2 and J usage is TRBJ1-1; D gene unclear. The V gene lost 5 bases and the J gene lost 0 bases, with 16 bases spanning the gap. The germline V gene has CDR1 SGHAT and CDR2 FQNNGV. The CDR3 length is 16 residues. This CDR3 reads CASSLRFGVLNTEAFF. CDR3 coding DNA: TGTGCCAGCAGCCTCCGATTCGGTGTCCTGAACACTGAAGCTTTCTTT.

The gene calls are TRBV28 and TRBJ2-1; D may be TRBD2 (6 bases). The length of the CDR3 is 14 residues. V lost 3 bases to trimming and J lost 7 bases, with 13 bases between them. Germline CDR1 and CDR2: MDHEN and SYDVKM. CDR3 sequence (DNA): TGTGCCAGCAGTTTGACCGCCGGGAGTAATGAGCAGTTCTTC. It yields the protein CASSLTAGSNEQFF.

The chain recombines TRBV28 with TRBJ2-7, with D perhaps TRBD2 (6 bases). The germline V and J ends were trimmed by 6 bases and 2 bases, with 11 bases remaining between them. Germline V CDR1 and CDR2: MDHEN, SYDVKM. The CDR3 length is 13 residues. The CDR3 loop reads CASRQREPYEQYF. CDR3 bases: TGTGCCAGCAGGCAACGGGAGCCCTACGAGCAGTACTTC.

This rearrangement joins TRBV9 to TRBJ1-2, with D hard to call. The length of the CDR3 is 11 residues. Trimming stripped 2 bases from V and 9 bases from J, with 8 bases between. The germline V gene has CDR1 SGDLS and CDR2 YYNGEE. CDR3 loop: CASSVSRSYTF. The CDR3 bases are TGTGCCAGCAGCGTGAGCAGGAGCTACACCTTC.

This sequence joins TRBV7-2 and TRBJ2-3; 7 bases are shared with TRBD1. Germline lookup yields CDR1 SGHTA and CDR2 FQGNSA. J was trimmed by 13 bases and V by 3 bases; bases with no gene match: 4. The CDR3 has 11 residues. The CDR3 DNA reads as TGTGCCAGCAGCTTGGTACAGGGGAAGTATTTT. The encoded protein is CASSLVQGKYF.

The chain links TRBV2 to TRBJ2-2; TRBD1 agrees at 9 bases. This CDR3 contains 15 residues. The trim removed 7 bases at V and 5 bases at J, leaving 8 bases unmatched. CDR1 and CDR2 (germline): SNHLY, FYNNEI. The CDR3 protein is CASMVNRGRTGELFF. CDR3 DNA sequence: TGTGCCAGCATGGTAAACAGGGGGCGGACCGGGGAGCTGTTTTTT. Based on the CDR3 plus reference TRBV2 and TRBJ2-2, the full variable domain is EPEVTQTPSHQVTQMGQEVILRCVPISNHLYFYWYRQILGQKVEFLVSFYNNEISEKSEIFDDQFSVERPDGSNFTLKIRSTKLEDSAMYFCASMVNRGRTGELFFGEGSRLTVL.

The chain employs TRBV11-2 and TRBJ1-3; D remains ambiguous. The CDR3 is 14 residues long. Germline assignment: CDR1 SGHAT and CDR2 FQNNGV. Trimming left V 5 bases short and J 3 bases short, with 11 bases between. The CDR3 nucleotides are TGTGCCAGCAGCCTCCGTCTCGTTGGAAACACCATATATTTT. Amino acids: CASSLRLVGNTIYF.

V gene TRBV5-1 combines with J gene TRBJ2-1, with TRBD2 matching 10 bases. The CDR3 consists of 16 residues. The V gene's germline CDR1 is SGHRS and CDR2 YFSETQ. V dropped 2 bases and J dropped 3; count of bases not matched to a gene: 5. CDR3 in DNA: TGCGCCAGCAGCTTCCTAGCGGGAGCAGACTACAATGAGCAGTTCTTC. Translating gives CASSFLAGADYNEQFF.

The chain is built from TRBV7-8 and TRBJ2-7, with 8 bases lining up with TRBD2. V was clipped by 5 bases and J by 4 bases; unmatched bases: 4. CDR1 and CDR2 from the germline V gene are SGHVS and FQNEAQ. This CDR3 contains 13 residues. The CDR3 is CASSPGGGYEQYF. The CDR3 DNA is TGTGCCAGCAGCCCCGGGGGGGGGTACGAGCAGTACTTC.

The V call is TRBV29-1, the J call TRBJ1-1; D gene unclear. The V gene's germline CDR1 is SQVTM and CDR2 ANQGSEA. The CDR3 loop spans 14 amino acids. V dropped 4 bases and J dropped 2 bases, with 14 bases sitting between them. The CDR3 sequence is CSVVLWADNTEAFF. For the CDR3, the DNA is TGCAGCGTTGTCTTGTGGGCAGACAACACTGAAGCTTTCTTT.

The chain is built from TRBV28 and TRBJ1-5, with 9 bases lining up with TRBD1. Germline CDR1 and CDR2: MDHEN and SYDVKM. J lost 2 bases, V lost 2 bases, and 10 bases had no gene match. The CDR3 contains 18 residues. The CDR3 protein is CASSLIRDRDYGNQPQHF. CDR3 DNA sequence: TGTGCCAGCAGTTTAATCCGGGACAGGGATTATGGCAATCAGCCCCAGCATTTT. The full variable domain, completed using reference TRBV28 and TRBJ1-5, is DVKVTQSSRYLVKRTGEKVFLECVQDMDHENMFWYRQDPGLGLRLIYFSYDVKMKEKGDIPEGYSVSREKKERFSLILESASTNQTSMYLCASSLIRDRDYGNQPQHFGDGTRLSIL.

The chain joins TRBV5-4 to TRBJ2-7; D might be TRBD1 (6 bases). Per the germline V gene, CDR1 is SGHNT and CDR2 is YYREEE (reference sequence). V was shortened by 2 bases and J by 4 bases, with 16 bases between the two germline ends. This CDR3 has 15 amino acids. CDR3 region: CASSLGQSSLYEQYF. DNA for the CDR3: TGTGCCAGCAGCTTAGGACAGTCCTCCCTATACGAGCAGTACTTC.

This chain connects TRBV28 to TRBJ1-2, with D possibly TRBD1 on 6 matching bases. This CDR3 contains 17 residues. V lost 2 bases and J 4 bases, leaving 20 bases between the germline ends. The germline V gene encodes CDR1 MDHEN and CDR2 SYDVKM. The CDR3 reads CASSLQRGGRSGYGYTF. CDR3 nucleotide sequence: TGTGCCAGCAGTTTACAAAGGGGGGGCAGGTCGGGCTATGGCTACACCTTC.

The rearrangement links TRBV19 to TRBJ2-2; TRBD2 agrees at 14 bases. The CDR3 sequence is 19 residues long. Germline trimming cut 7 bases from V and 4 bases from J; bases unmatched to any gene: 14. In germline, CDR1 is LNHDA, CDR2 SQIVND (reference sequence). The DNA for the CDR3 is TGTGCCAGTATCGGGGACAGGGGGGGACTAGCGGGAGTCACCGGGGAGCTGTTTTTT. Translating gives CASIGDRGGLAGVTGELFF.

The V gene is TRBV28, the J gene TRBJ2-1; 10 nucleotides align to TRBD1. Germline V gene sequence: CDR1 MDHEN, CDR2 SYDVKM. The CDR3 consists of 17 residues. Unmatched junction bases numbered 7, after V lost 2 bases and J lost 3 bases. Here the CDR3 reads CASSLGGQGSVYNEQFF. As DNA, the CDR3 is TGTGCCAGCAGTTTAGGGGGACAGGGGAGTGTCTACAATGAGCAGTTCTTC.

The chain uses TRBV7-2 and TRBJ1-1, with 8 bases lining up with TRBD1. V shed 6 bases and J 3 bases; nucleotides not matched to a gene: 15. CDR3 size: 17 residues. Germline V gives CDR1 SGHTA, CDR2 FQGNSA. DNA of the CDR3: TGTGCCAGCAGTTACGGACAGGGTCGGGCGAGGGACACTGAAGCTTTCTTT. Translating it yields CASSYGQGRARDTEAFF.

V is TRBV2 and J is TRBJ2-5; 7 nucleotides match TRBD2. The germline gives CDR1 SNHLY, CDR2 FYNNEI. J lost 5 bases, V lost 6 bases, and 9 bases had no gene match. The CDR3 runs to 14 residues. The CDR3 is CASSPGGSGETQYF. Here the CDR3 DNA reads TGTGCCAGCAGCCCAGGAGGTAGCGGGGAGACCCAGTACTTC.

The gene calls are TRBV6-1 and TRBJ1-5; D remains unclear. The germline gives CDR1 MNHNS, CDR2 SASEGT. CDR3 length equals 13 residues. V lost 3 bases to trimming and J lost 6 bases, with 9 bases between them. In DNA form, the CDR3 reads TGTGCCAGCAGTGAGGGAGACCGTCAGCCCCAGCATTTT. Translating it yields CASSEGDRQPQHF.

V is TRBV28 and J is TRBJ2-1; 14 nucleotides align to TRBD2. Losses at the gene ends were 4 bases for V and 16 bases for J; bases not matched to a gene: 6. The CDR3 runs 13 residues. In germline, CDR1 is MDHEN, CDR2 SYDVKM. The CDR3 DNA reads TGTGCCAGCAGTTCCACGACTAGCGGGGGGGCCTTCTTC. Protein product: CASSSTTSGGAFF.

The J gene is TRBJ2-3, the V gene TRBV7-3, with TRBD1 matching over 7 bases. This CDR3 is built from 14 residues. V gave up 0 bases and J gave up 5 bases; unmatched junction bases: 2. Germline CDR1 is SGHTA and CDR2 is FQGTGA. The CDR3 DNA reads TGTGCCAGCAGCTTAACGAGGGGGCAAGATACGCAGTATTTT. It encodes CASSLTRGQDTQYF.